This T cell receptor beta chain was recorded in a study of PD-1 blockade in mismatch repair-deficient tumors. All patients were mismatch repair deficient, assessed by either PCR or immunohistochemistry. TCRs were sequenced from three patients responding to pembrolizumab. Trimming pared 0 bases from V and 2 bases from J, leaving 14 bases between. The CDR3 loop spans 16 amino acids. In germline, CDR1 is SQVTM, CDR2 ANQGSEA. Of note for this clone: Its antigen remains unknown.

The method was immunoSEQ multiplex PCR; TCRdb's version includes in-frame clones alone and lacks a portion of them. Seen here are some 120,000 clones, around 86% observed once, and the top ten hold less than 15%. Study outcomes and limitations: Tumor-resident clones, often undetectable pretreatment in blood, expanded then contracted after pembrolizumab.

Sequenced material: peripheral blood, taken 44 weeks after starting pembrolizumab. This chain links TRBV29-1 with TRBJ2-1; TRBD2 might be the D (6 bases). The sequence was collected from an adult with mismatch repair-deficient cancer. The CDR3 nucleotides are TGCAGCGTTGAAGAGGTGGGGGAGGTCCCCTACAATGAGCAGTTCTTC. Its protein is CSVEEVGEVPYNEQFF.